The 19 T cell receptor beta chains below all came from one sample that was sequenced in a study of beta chain features in type 1 diabetes. Sequencing targeted expressed TCRB transcripts, as all isolated RNA had been reverse transcribed. Some clones are missing from TCRdb's copy, which holds only in-frame ones; the method was immunoSEQ multiplex PCR. The sample holds more than 120,000 clones, over 9.5% seen once. Sequenced input: naive CD4+ T cells from blood. The receptors shown here come from a man aged 18 to 30 in good health.

A few counts support this clone. This sequence joins TRBV5-4 and TRBJ2-4; 8 positions agree with TRBD2. CDR1 is SGHNT, CDR2 YYREEE, per germline (reference sequence). CDR3 length equals 14 residues. The ends lost 0 bases at V and 5 bases at J; junction bases unmatched: 1. In nucleotides, the CDR3 is TGTGCCAGCAGCTTGGCGGGGGGGGAAAACATTCAGTACTTC. It translates to CASSLAGGENIQYF.

There are a few counts of this clone. The gene calls are TRBV6-4 and TRBJ1-4, with D maybe TRBD1 (6 bases). The V gene's germline CDR1 is MRHNA and CDR2 SNTAGT. V gave up 5 bases and J gave up 7 bases, with 14 bases separating them. This CDR3 spans 14 amino acids. The CDR3 sequence: CASSPQGTSEKLFF. The CDR3 DNA reads TGTGCCAGCAGTCCACAGGGTACGAGTGAAAAACTGTTTTTT.

V gene TRBV6-6 combines with J gene TRBJ1-5, with D unresolved. The CDR3 consists of 16 residues. Germline lookup yields CDR1 MNHNY and CDR2 SVGAGI (reference sequence). V gave up 0 bases and J gave up 7 bases, with 16 bases separating them. CDR3 residues: CASSYSAEGWEQPQHF. CDR3 DNA: TGTGCCAGCAGTTACTCGGCGGAGGGATGGGAGCAGCCCCAGCATTTT.

This clone was recorded a few times. This chain links TRBV19 with TRBJ1-5, with 7 positions matching TRBD1. The germline CDR1 and CDR2 sequences are LNHDA and SQIVND (reference sequence). The CDR3 loop spans 17 amino acids. The V gene end was trimmed by 4 bases and the J gene end by 0 bases; junction bases not matched to a gene: 9. The CDR3 region is CASSKPTGRNSNQPQHF. The CDR3 DNA reads TGTGCCAGTAGTAAGCCGACAGGGAGGAATAGCAATCAGCCCCAGCATTTT. The whole variable domain, remainder taken from reference TRBV19 and TRBJ1-5, is DGGITQSPKYLFRKEGQNVTLSCEQNLNHDAMYWYRQDPGQGLRLIYYSQIVNDFQKGDIAEGYSVSREKKESFPLTVTSAQKNPTAFYLCASSKPTGRNSNQPQHFGDGTRLSIL.

This chain connects TRBV4-2 to TRBJ1-6, with 8 nucleotides matching TRBD1. CDR3 length: 14 amino acids. V was pared by 5 bases and J by 7 bases, with 4 bases of the junction left unmatched. Germline CDR1 and CDR2: LGHNA and YNFKEQ. This chain's CDR3 is CASSLDRDNSPLHF. CDR3 coding DNA: TGTGCCAGCAGCTTGGACAGGGACAATTCACCCCTCCACTTT.

The chain joins TRBV29-1 to TRBJ1-2; 9 nucleotides match TRBD1. CDR1 SQVTM and CDR2 ANQGSEA come from the germline V gene. With V trimmed by 7 bases and J by 8 bases, 23 bases remained unmatched. The CDR3 is made up of 17 amino acids. The CDR3 spells CSARLGQGYFTGKGYTF. CDR3 in DNA: TGCAGCGCTCGTTTGGGACAGGGTTACTTCACTGGCAAAGGCTACACCTTC.

The rearrangement links TRBV11-3 to TRBJ2-7; the D gene is possibly TRBD2 (6 bases). Trimming stripped 5 bases from V and 6 bases from J, with 17 bases between. In germline, CDR1 is SGHNT, CDR2 YENEEA. This CDR3 is 14 amino acids long. DNA for the CDR3: TGTGCCAGCAGCCCAGGGACCGCCGGGAGCGAGCAGTACTTC. This sequence encodes CASSPGTAGSEQYF.

This clone has more than one count but fewer than ten. Other nucleotide sequences in the sample specify the same CDR3. The chain links TRBV18 to TRBJ1-5; 9 nucleotides line up with TRBD1. In germline, CDR1 is KGHSH, CDR2 LQKENI. Trimming took 2 bases from V and 4 from J; bases not matched to a gene: 0. The CDR3 sequence is 14 residues long. In DNA, the CDR3 is TGTGCCAGCTCACCAGGGACAGGGAATCAGCCCCAGCATTTT. Its translation is CASSPGTGNQPQHF.

The chain links TRBV7-2 to TRBJ2-7; 9 bases match TRBD1. CDR1 is SGHTA, CDR2 FQGNSA, per germline. The trim removed 3 bases at V and 4 bases at J, leaving 7 bases unmatched. The CDR3 is 15 residues long. CDR3 protein: CASSFGQGRAYEQYF. The CDR3 region has the DNA TGTGCCAGCAGCTTCGGACAGGGGCGGGCTTACGAGCAGTACTTC.

J is TRBJ2-5 and V is TRBV30, with a weak D call TRBD2 (6 bases). The DNA end favors TRBJ2-7, so the J call may be wrong. CDR1 is GTSNPN, CDR2 SVGIG, per germline (reference sequence). There are 13 residues in the CDR3. Here the CDR3 DNA reads TGTGCCTGGAGCCGCGGGGCGTCCTACGAGCAGTACTTC. Its translation is CAWSRGASYEQYF.

The chain carries TRBV6-5 and TRBJ2-7, with TRBD1 matching over 10 bases. The CDR3 covers 15 residues. V lost 0 bases, J lost 5 bases, and 4 bases stayed unmatched. CDR1 and CDR2 (germline): MNHEY, SVGAGI. CDR3 residues: CASSYSGTGENEQYF. CDR3 DNA: TGTGCCAGCAGTTACTCCGGGACAGGGGAGAACGAGCAGTACTTC.

This clone was detected only a few times. The CDR3 DNA follows: TGTGCCAGCAGCCCGGGACGGAGGGACCAAGAGACCCAGTACTTC. It is translated as CASSPGRRDQETQYF. The chain recombines TRBV11-2 with TRBJ2-5; weak D call: TRBD2 (6 bases). Looked up from germline, CDR1 is SGHAT and CDR2 is FQNNGV. V was clipped by 5 bases and J by 0 bases, with 13 bases between them. This CDR3 has 15 amino acids.

This clone showed up many times. V and J are TRBV29-1 and TRBJ2-3; D call uncertain. The CDR3 is made up of 13 amino acids. The germline V gene has CDR1 SQVTM and CDR2 ANQGSEA. The germline V and J ends were trimmed by 5 bases and 2 bases, with 11 bases remaining between them. The DNA for the CDR3 is TGCAGCGTTCAGGCAGACCTCACAGATACGCAGTATTTT. It codes for CSVQADLTDTQYF.

The genes are TRBV6-5 and TRBJ2-5, with 8 bases lining up with TRBD2. The germline CDR1 and CDR2 sequences are MNHEY and SVGAGI. The CDR3 sequence is 12 residues long. J was trimmed by 11 bases and V by 2 bases; bases with no gene match: 4. CDR3 DNA sequence: TGTGCCAGCAGTTACCGGGGGGGTGAGCAGTACTTC. Protein sequence: CASSYRGGEQYF.

In this sample, this clone turned up many times. The chain combines TRBV7-9 with TRBJ1-2, with D tentatively TRBD1 (6 bases). V dropped 7 bases and J dropped 5 bases, with 11 bases sitting between them. CDR3 size: 12 residues. The germline V gene encodes CDR1 SEHNR and CDR2 FQNEAQ (reference sequence). CDR3 nucleotide sequence: TGTGCCAGCAAACGGGGGGCGTATGGCTACACCTTC. Its translation is CASKRGAYGYTF.

This clone was picked up a small number of times. This sequence joins TRBV2 and TRBJ2-6; 10 nucleotides agree with TRBD2. J gave up 2 bases and V 5 bases, and 3 bases lay outside the gene matches. The CDR3 extends over 16 amino acids. Germline CDR1 and CDR2: SNHLY and FYNNEI. The DNA of the CDR3 is TGTGCCAGCAGTAAGCGGGGGGGCACTGGGGCCAACGTCCTGACTTTC. It is translated as CASSKRGGTGANVLTF.

This clone was seen more than once but under ten times. In DNA, the CDR3 is TGCGCCAGCAGTCGAGGACAACTTGAGGAATATGGCTACACCTTC. As protein: CASSRGQLEEYGYTF. V usage is TRBV5-1 and J usage is TRBJ1-2; TRBD1 might be the D (5 bases). The germline gives CDR1 SGHRS, CDR2 YFSETQ. Trimming cost V 5 bases and J 5 bases, with 19 bases left between them. The CDR3 has 15 residues.

As regards this clone: The same CDR3 arises from other DNA sequences in this sample as well. The genes are TRBV4-2 and TRBJ1-5; no clear D. The germline V gene has CDR1 LGHNA and CDR2 YNFKEQ. The CDR3 consists of 13 residues. With 1 base removed from V and 4 bases from J, the gap between germline ends came to 5 bases. The CDR3 sequence is CASSQGENQPQHF. CDR3 DNA: TGTGCCAGCAGCCAAGGCGAGAATCAGCCCCAGCATTTT.

This clone has just a few counts. This rearrangement joins TRBV9 to TRBJ2-2, with TRBD2 matching over 8 bases. The V gene end was trimmed by 0 bases and the J gene end by 4 bases; junction bases not matched to a gene: 5. The CDR3 is 16 amino acids. The V gene's germline CDR1 is SGDLS and CDR2 YYNGEE. DNA of the CDR3: TGTGCCAGCAGCGTAGTCGGGACTAGTGGCACCGGGGAGCTGTTTTTT. This translates into CASSVVGTSGTGELFF.